This TCR beta chain was found in a study of early T cells in non-severe SARS-CoV-2 infection. Study in general: Chains from this unsorted whole-blood bulk RNA could not be paired.

This clonotype was counted at least ten times. Its target is not known. Between the trimmed V and J ends, which lost 6 bases and 3 bases, there was a span of 15 bases. The germline V gene has CDR1 MNHEY and CDR2 SMNVEV (reference sequence). CDR3 length: 14 residues. The TCR library protocol was used to attach unique molecular identifiers. These identifiers were attached to individual cDNA molecules. TCRdb ran MiXCR on the 5' RACE reads and lists one entry per CDR3 protein. The sample contains fewer than 40,000 distinct CDR3 sequences, about 3.9% of which appear only once. Regarding the study as a whole: CD4 and private specificities were missed by VDJdb matching, which favored anti-spike CD8 responses.

Sequencing was done on a sample of whole blood. V and J are TRBV27 and TRBJ2-7; maybe TRBD1 (6 bases). The receptor was isolated from an adult who was a healthcare worker with PCR-confirmed SARS-CoV-2 infection or an uninfected control (not recorded which). CDR3 sequence reads: CASRKGDLLYEQYF. The CDR3 DNA follows: TGTGCCAGCAGAAAGGGGGATCTCCTCTACGAGCAGTACTTC.